This entry lists 3 T cell receptor beta chains sequenced from one sample in a study of cytomegalovirus exposure and HLA in healthy donors. The PCR used 60 Vbeta and 13 Jbeta primers. Data came from immunoSEQ multiplex PCR; TCRdb stores just in-frame clones and leaves some out. The sample includes some 110,000 clones, 76% of them seen just once. The sample comprised PBMCs. These receptor sequences come from a man in his fifties or sixties in good health and CMV-seronegative.

The V gene is TRBV25-1, the J gene TRBJ1-2, with D perhaps matching TRBD1 (6 bases). V lost 3 bases and J lost 4, with 6 bases in between. Germline V gene sequence: CDR1 MGHDK, CDR2 SYGVNS. The CDR3 consists of 12 residues. For the CDR3, the DNA is TGTGCCAGCAGTGACAGGGGCTATGGCTACACCTTC. It is translated as CASSDRGYGYTF.

Only one count was recorded for this clone. V usage is TRBV5-4 and J usage is TRBJ2-3; 7 positions match TRBD2. J gave up 2 bases and V 3 bases, and 6 bases lay outside the gene matches. CDR1 is SGHNT and CDR2 is YYREEE in the germline V gene (reference sequence). This CDR3 region has 15 residues. The CDR3 nucleotides are TGTGCCAGCAGCTCTCCAGCGGGGAACACAGATACGCAGTATTTT. Translated, it gives CASSSPAGNTDTQYF.

V is TRBV15 and J is TRBJ1-5; D gene uncertain. From germline, CDR1 is LNHNV and CDR2 YYDKDF (reference sequence). The CDR3 is 13 amino acids. The V and J ends lost 5 bases and 7 bases respectively, with 12 bases between them. The CDR3 spells CATSFERNQPQHF. As DNA, the CDR3 is TGTGCCACCAGCTTTGAGCGAAACCAGCCCCAGCATTTT.